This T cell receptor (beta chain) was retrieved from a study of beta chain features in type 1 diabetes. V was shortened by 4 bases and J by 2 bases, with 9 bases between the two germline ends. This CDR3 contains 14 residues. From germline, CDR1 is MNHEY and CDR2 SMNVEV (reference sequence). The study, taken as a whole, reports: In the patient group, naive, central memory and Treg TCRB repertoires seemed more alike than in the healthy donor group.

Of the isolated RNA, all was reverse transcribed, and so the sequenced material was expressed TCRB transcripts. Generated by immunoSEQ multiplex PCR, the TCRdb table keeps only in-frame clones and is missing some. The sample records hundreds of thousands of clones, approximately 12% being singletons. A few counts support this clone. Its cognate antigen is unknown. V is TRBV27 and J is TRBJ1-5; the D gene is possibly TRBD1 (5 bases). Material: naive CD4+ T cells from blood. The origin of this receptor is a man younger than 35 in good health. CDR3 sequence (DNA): TGTGCCAGCAGTTGGCAGGGCGGCAATCAGCCCCAGCATTTT. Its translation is CASSWQGGNQPQHF.